Listed here is a single T cell receptor beta chain. Its antigen is not known. This sample stems from a study of T cells in Graves' hyperthyroidism and ophthalmopathy. Study in general: Peripheral blood specimens were obtained at initial diagnosis, prior to any treatment.

The CDR3 is 15 residues long. V dropped 5 bases and J dropped 2; count of bases not matched to a gene: 9. Germline CDR1 and CDR2: SGHTA and FQGNSA. Under 3 months was the duration of disease in ophthalmopathy patients, who also had a Clinical Activity Score of at least 3 and a NOSPECS grade of at least 4. Using RNA transcripts as the source, TCR beta CDR3 regions were amplified. The primer set for the first-round RT-PCR of the TCR CDR3 was HTBI. TCRdb re-called the multiplex PCR reads through MiXCR, storing one row per CDR3 protein. Of 300,000 to 350,000 distinct CDR3 sequences listed, 15% to 20% were seen once; the top ten hold roughly 15%. Study-wide points: Patients with ophthalmopathy were separated from those with stable hyperthyroidism by a 13 V-J model. Blood also held most thyroid clonotypes expanded beyond 0.001.

The receptor was isolated from a middle-aged woman with Graves' ophthalmopathy. Sequencing was done on a sample of blood. The chain joins TRBV7-2 to TRBJ2-7, with TRBD1 matching over 7 bases. The CDR3 DNA reads as TGTGCCAGCAGCCCTTCGGGACAGAGAACCTACGAGCAGTACTTC. Translation: CASSPSGQRTYEQYF.